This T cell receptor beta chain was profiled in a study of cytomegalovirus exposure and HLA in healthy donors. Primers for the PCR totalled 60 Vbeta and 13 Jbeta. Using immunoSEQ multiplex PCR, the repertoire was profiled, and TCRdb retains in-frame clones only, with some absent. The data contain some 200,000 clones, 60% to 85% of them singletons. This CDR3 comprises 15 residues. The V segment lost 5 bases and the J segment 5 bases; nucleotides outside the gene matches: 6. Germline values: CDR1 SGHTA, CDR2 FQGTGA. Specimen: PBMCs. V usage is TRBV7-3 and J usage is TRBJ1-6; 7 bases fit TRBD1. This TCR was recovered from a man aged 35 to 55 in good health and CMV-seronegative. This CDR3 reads CASSLQGIHNSPLHF. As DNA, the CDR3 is TGTGCCAGCAGCCTACAGGGGATTCATAATTCACCCCTCCACTTT.